The 12 T cell receptor beta chains given below trace back to one sample, sequenced in a study of T cells in Graves' hyperthyroidism and ophthalmopathy. Amplification of TCR beta CDR3 regions was performed using RNA transcripts as template. HTBI primers were employed in a first-round RT-PCR of the TCR CDR3. TCRdb redid the calling of the multiplex PCR reads with MiXCR, one entry per CDR3 protein. Among roughly 600,000 distinct CDR3 sequences listed, roughly 15% were seen once. What was sequenced was blood. These TCRs come from a woman aged 50 to 60 with Graves' ophthalmopathy.

In this sample, this clonotype turned up many times. V is TRBV28 and J is TRBJ2-7, with 8 bases that match TRBD1. The V gene's germline CDR1 is MDHEN and CDR2 SYDVKM. This CDR3 is built from 16 residues. Trimming took 5 bases from V and 3 from J; bases not matched to a gene: 12. CDR3: CASSPLGQGQDYEQYF. As DNA, the CDR3 is TGTGCCAGCAGTCCTCTCGGACAGGGTCAGGACTACGAGCAGTACTTC. The whole variable domain, filled in from reference TRBV28 and TRBJ2-7, reads DVKVTQSSRYLVKRTGEKVFLECVQDMDHENMFWYRQDPGLGLRLIYFSYDVKMKEKGDIPEGYSVSREKKERFSLILESASTNQTSMYLCASSPLGQGQDYEQYFGPGTRLTVT.

This chain connects TRBV7-3 to TRBJ2-5; D unclear. Trimming stripped 0 bases from V and 1 base from J, with 6 bases between. This CDR3 has 14 amino acids. Germline CDR1 and CDR2: SGHTA and FQGTGA. Here the CDR3 reads CASSLTRSQETQYF. The CDR3 nucleotides are TGTGCCAGCAGCTTAACGAGGTCCCAAGAGACCCAGTACTTC.

There are a few counts of this clonotype. V gene TRBV25-1 combines with J gene TRBJ2-1; 10 nucleotides agree with TRBD2. Germline V gene lookup returns CDR1 MGHDK and CDR2 SYGVNS. This CDR3 has 16 amino acids. The J segment lost 9 bases and the V segment lost 2 bases, leaving 10 bases of the junction unmatched. CDR3 region: CASSESGLAGAGEQFF. Written as DNA, the CDR3 is TGTGCCAGCAGTGAAAGTGGCCTAGCGGGAGCCGGTGAGCAGTTCTTC.

This clonotype was counted ten times or more. The V call is TRBV20-1, the J call TRBJ1-1; 8 bases are a match to TRBD1. Unmatched junction bases numbered 9, after V lost 6 bases and J lost 6 bases. Germline CDR1 DFQATT, CDR2 SNEGSKA (reference sequence). This CDR3 is 13 amino acids long. CDR3 in amino acids: CSAPKTGVAEAFF. CDR3 DNA: TGCAGTGCCCCGAAGACAGGGGTGGCTGAAGCTTTCTTT.

This clonotype was counted ten times or more. V gene TRBV9 combines with J gene TRBJ2-5, with TRBD2 matching 8 bases. The CDR3 runs to 15 residues. Germline CDR1 is SGDLS and CDR2 is YYNGEE. The V and J ends lost 4 bases and 2 bases, in that order; junction bases with no gene match: 7. CDR3: CASSPRGGEQETQYF. The CDR3 DNA sequence: TGTGCCAGCAGCCCTCGGGGGGGGGAGCAAGAGACCCAGTACTTC.

Many counts were recorded for this clonotype. The chain employs TRBV20-1 and TRBJ1-2; D is possibly TRBD1 (5 bases). The germline V and J ends were trimmed by 0 bases and 8 bases, with 19 bases remaining between them. Germline V gene sequence: CDR1 DFQATT, CDR2 SNEGSKA (reference sequence). The CDR3 consists of 15 residues. CDR3 protein: CSARDSSGSVGGYTF. In DNA, the CDR3 is TGCAGTGCTAGAGATTCCTCAGGGAGTGTCGGAGGCTACACCTTC.

The V and J genes are TRBV19 and TRBJ2-4; no clear D gene. The CDR3 has 15 residues. Germline V gives CDR1 LNHDA, CDR2 SQIVND (reference sequence). Between the trimmed V and J ends, which lost 0 bases and 0 bases, there was a span of 6 bases. This CDR3 is CASSIDPLAKNIQYF. CDR3 nucleotide sequence: TGTGCCAGTAGTATAGATCCCCTAGCCAAAAACATTCAGTACTTC.

At least ten counts were recorded for this clonotype. This rearrangement joins TRBV28 to TRBJ2-7, with 12 positions matching TRBD2. The CDR3 extends over 16 amino acids. V lost 6 bases and J lost 2; bases outside the gene matches: 8. CDR1 and CDR2 (germline): MDHEN, SYDVKM. CDR3 nucleotide sequence: TGTGCCAGCAGGGAGACTAGCGGGAGTTTCGCCTACGAGCAGTACTTC. Translated, it gives CASRETSGSFAYEQYF. Supplemented by reference TRBV28 and TRBJ2-7, the full variable domain reads DVKVTQSSRYLVKRTGEKVFLECVQDMDHENMFWYRQDPGLGLRLIYFSYDVKMKEKGDIPEGYSVSREKKERFSLILESASTNQTSMYLCASRETSGSFAYEQYFGPGTRLTVT.

This chain's CDR3 is CASSLKYPSGANVLTF. Here the CDR3 DNA reads TGTGCCAGCAGCTTAAAATACCCCTCTGGGGCCAACGTCCTGACTTTC. The chain is built from TRBV7-9 and TRBJ2-6; D is undetermined. This CDR3 contains 16 residues. Trimming pared 2 bases from V and 0 bases from J, leaving 8 bases between. The germline gives CDR1 SEHNR, CDR2 FQNEAQ (reference sequence).

This clonotype was seen more than once but under ten times. This chain connects TRBV28 to TRBJ1-1; D is unclear. Germline CDR1 and CDR2: MDHEN and SYDVKM. V was trimmed by 7 bases and J by 7 bases, leaving 10 bases between them. This CDR3 comprises 11 residues. DNA of the CDR3: TGTGCCAGCAAGAACGTGCTTGAAGCTTTCTTT. Protein: CASKNVLEAFF.

This clonotype occurred many times. V and J are TRBV28 and TRBJ2-5; possible D gene TRBD2, 5 bases. Trimming stripped 5 bases from V and 5 bases from J, with 21 bases between. The germline V gene encodes CDR1 MDHEN and CDR2 SYDVKM. This CDR3 contains 16 residues. CDR3 sequence: CASSPAGFPGGETQYF. The CDR3 region has the DNA TGTGCCAGCAGTCCCGCCGGGTTTCCAGGCGGGGAGACCCAGTACTTC. The full variable domain, with the rest looked up from reference TRBV28 and TRBJ2-5, is DVKVTQSSRYLVKRTGEKVFLECVQDMDHENMFWYRQDPGLGLRLIYFSYDVKMKEKGDIPEGYSVSREKKERFSLILESASTNQTSMYLCASSPAGFPGGETQYFGPGTRLLVL.

The J gene is TRBJ1-1, the V gene TRBV6-2 or TRBV6-3; no definite D call. V was trimmed by 0 bases and J by 3 bases, leaving 11 bases between them. CDR1 and CDR2 from the germline V gene are MNHEY and SVGEGT. CDR3 length equals 15 residues. CDR3 sequence reads: CASSYSGFLDTEAFF. The CDR3 nucleotides read TGTGCCAGCAGTTACTCAGGGTTTCTGGACACTGAAGCTTTCTTT.